This TCR beta chain was identified during a study of Ad26.COV2.S vaccination and SARS-CoV-2 variants. Assay: immunoSEQ multiplex PCR; the TCRdb copy retains only in-frame clones and omits some. The sample carries 300,000 to 500,000 clones, 88% recorded once. Study conclusions and caveats: The study found higher spike-specific TCR breadth in vaccine than placebo recipients.

Treatment noted: about 20 received Ad26.COV2.S at low or high dose, single or two shots; roughly five received placebo; per-sample allocation not given. Sampling happened 63 days after the first vaccine or placebo injection. Of note for this clone: Its specificity is unknown.

In germline, CDR1 is SGHRS, CDR2 YFSETQ. This CDR3 is built from 16 residues. V trimming: 4 bases; J trimming: 2 bases; junction bases outside the gene matches: 8. The sample consisted of peripheral blood, taken in a trial of Ad26.COV2.S vaccine versus placebo. This sequence originates from a person between 18 and 65 years old who received the Ad26.COV2.S COVID-19 vaccine or a placebo. V and J are TRBV5-1 and TRBJ2-3; 9 bases fit TRBD1. Here the CDR3 DNA reads TGCGCCAGCAGCGGGATAGGGACAGGGCCCACAGATACGCAGTATTTT. Translating it yields CASSGIGTGPTDTQYF.